Listed here are 24 T cell receptor beta chains from one sample, sequenced in a study of blood T cell repertoires in COVID-19. Clones were read by immunoSEQ multiplex PCR, and TCRdb kept only the in-frame ones, dropping some. The table lists about 69,000 clones, approximately 84% of them singletons. The sequenced sample consisted of peripheral blood. The receptors were sampled from a man aged 45-65 years with COVID-19, enrolled during active disease.

The chain employs TRBV11-2 and TRBJ2-1; weak D call: TRBD1 (5 bases). The CDR3 extends over 15 amino acids. Germline V gene lookup returns CDR1 SGHAT and CDR2 FQNNGV. V was shortened by 1 base and J by 1 base, with 8 bases between the two germline ends. The CDR3 DNA reads TGTGCCAGCAGCTTAGTCGCAGGGTCCTACAATGAGCAGTTCTTC. Translated: CASSLVAGSYNEQFF.

The chain links TRBV4-1 to TRBJ1-1; D may be TRBD1 (5 bases). The V gene lost 5 bases and the J gene lost 5 bases, with 12 bases spanning the gap. In germline, CDR1 is MGHRA, CDR2 YSYEKL. There are 13 residues in the CDR3. For the CDR3, the DNA is TGCGCCAGCAGCTACGGGGGGGGGACTGAAGCTTTCTTT. Translation gives CASSYGGGTEAFF.

The genes are TRBV6-2 or TRBV6-3 and TRBJ2-7; 12 bases fit TRBD2. CDR1 and CDR2 from the germline V gene are MNHEY and SVGEGT. CDR3 length equals 15 residues. V shed 5 bases and J 4 bases; nucleotides not matched to a gene: 6. This CDR3 reads CASSLAGGHQYEQYF. The CDR3 DNA follows: TGTGCCAGCAGTCTAGCGGGGGGGCATCAATACGAGCAGTACTTC.

J is TRBJ2-3 and V is TRBV6-6, with D perhaps matching TRBD2 (6 bases). There are 15 residues in the CDR3. Germline CDR1 and CDR2: MNHNY and SVGAGI (reference sequence). Trimming shortened V by 7 bases and J by 2 bases, and 16 bases separated the two germline ends. The CDR3 here is CASIMGDLFTDTQYF. The CDR3 bases are TGTGCCAGCATCATGGGGGACTTATTCACAGATACGCAGTATTTT.

This sequence joins TRBV5-1 and TRBJ2-7; weak D call: TRBD2 (6 bases). Trimming took off 0 bases at V and 1 base at J, with 11 bases between the two ends. Looked up from germline, CDR1 is SGHRS and CDR2 is YFSETQ. This CDR3 comprises 15 residues. The CDR3 nucleotides are TGCGCCAGCAGCTTGGGTTCCAGCGGGTCCTACGAGCAGTACTTC. It is translated as CASSLGSSGSYEQYF. The entire variable domain, with the rest obtained from reference TRBV5-1 and TRBJ2-7, is as follows: KAGVTQTPRYLIKTRGQQVTLSCSPISGHRSVSWYQQTPGQGLQFLFEYFSETQRNKGNFPGRFSGRQFSNSRSEMNVSTLELGDSALYLCASSLGSSGSYEQYFGPGTRLTVT.

V gene TRBV7-3 combines with J gene TRBJ2-1; TRBD1 aligns across 9 bases. V lost 4 bases and J lost 5; bases outside the gene matches: 6. This CDR3 has 15 residues. The germline V gene encodes CDR1 SGHTA and CDR2 FQGTGA. CDR3 amino acids: CASSSSGTGNNEQFF. The CDR3 nucleotides are TGTGCCAGCAGCTCCTCCGGGACAGGGAACAATGAGCAGTTCTTC.

The CDR3 region has the DNA TGTGCCAGCAGTGAATCAAGGACAGGGGCGAACACTGAAGCTTTCTTT. This translates into CASSESRTGANTEAFF. V and J are TRBV2 and TRBJ1-1; 9 bases are a match to TRBD1. The CDR3 extends over 16 amino acids. The trim removed 2 bases at V and 1 base at J, leaving 5 bases unmatched. CDR1 is SNHLY and CDR2 is FYNNEI in the germline V gene.

The CDR3 spells CAIGSGELFF. Written as DNA, the CDR3 is TGTGCCATCGGCTCCGGGGAGCTGTTTTTT. This chain links TRBV10-3 with TRBJ2-2; D gene ambiguous. V dropped 8 bases and J dropped 6 bases, with 4 bases sitting between them. CDR3 length equals 10 residues. The germline CDR1 and CDR2 sequences are ENHRY and SYGVKD.

The chain uses TRBV14 and TRBJ1-3; 9 positions match TRBD1. J lost 5 bases, V lost 7 bases, and 9 bases had no gene match. The CDR3 covers 15 residues. CDR1 and CDR2 from the germline V gene are SGHDN and FVKESK. The CDR3 DNA sequence: TGTGCCAGCAACCCCGGGACAGGGCTCAGAAACACCATATATTTT. It is translated as CASNPGTGLRNTIYF. The full variable domain, rest sourced from reference TRBV14 and TRBJ1-3, is EAGVTQFPSHSVIEKGQTVTLRCDPISGHDNLYWYRRVMGKEIKFLLHFVKESKQDESGMPNNRFLAERTGGTYSTLKVQPAELEDSGVYFCASNPGTGLRNTIYFGEGSWLTVV.

The chain is built from TRBV19 and TRBJ2-5; possibly TRBD1 for D (6 bases). Germline V lookup: CDR1 LNHDA, CDR2 SQIVND (reference sequence). Trimming shortened V by 6 bases and J by 5 bases, and 22 bases separated the two germline ends. The CDR3 extends over 16 amino acids. The CDR3 bases are TGTGCCAGTAGCCCCTTGAGACAGGCGCGATGGGAGACCCAGTACTTC. Its translation is CASSPLRQARWETQYF.

This clone was observed many times. The chain has TRBV7-2 and TRBJ2-3, with D uncertain. V lost 5 bases and J 2 bases, leaving 14 bases between the germline ends. Germline lookup yields CDR1 SGHTA and CDR2 FQGNSA. This CDR3 comprises 15 residues. The CDR3 sequence: CASSLWSVPTDTQYF. Here the CDR3 DNA reads TGTGCCAGCAGCCTGTGGTCAGTACCCACAGATACGCAGTATTTT.

This chain links TRBV10-3 with TRBJ2-5; no definite D call. Germline loops: CDR1 ENHRY, CDR2 SYGVKD. The length of the CDR3 is 11 residues. The germline V and J ends were trimmed by 6 bases and 4 bases, with 6 bases remaining between them. CDR3 sequence: CAISRGETQYF. CDR3 in DNA: TGTGCCATCAGCAGAGGAGAGACCCAGTACTTC.

The chain couples TRBV19 to TRBJ1-5, with D perhaps TRBD1 (6 bases). The CDR3 has 13 amino acids. V was pared by 7 bases and J by 3 bases, with 10 bases between. The V gene's germline CDR1 is LNHDA and CDR2 SQIVND (reference sequence). The CDR3 reads CASNTGNNQPQHF. In DNA form, the CDR3 reads TGTGCCAGTAATACAGGGAACAATCAGCCCCAGCATTTT.

In this sample, this clone turned up once. The chain combines TRBV6-2 or TRBV6-3 with TRBJ2-7, with D uncertain. Trimming shortened V by 0 bases and J by 6 bases, and 18 bases separated the two germline ends. The CDR3 spans 16 residues. CDR1 and CDR2 (germline): MNHEY, SVGEGT. CDR3 region: CASSYSLYRNAPEQYF. The CDR3 DNA follows: TGTGCCAGCAGTTACTCGTTGTACAGAAATGCTCCCGAGCAGTACTTC.

The chain combines TRBV7-8 with TRBJ1-6, with TRBD1 identical over 8 bases. The CDR3 covers 15 residues. Losses at the gene ends were 5 bases for V and 7 bases for J; bases not matched to a gene: 7. CDR1 is SGHVS and CDR2 is FQNEAQ in the germline V gene. CDR3 nucleotide sequence: TGTGCCAGCAGCAACAGGACAGGGCACAATTCACCCCTCCACTTT. It encodes CASSNRTGHNSPLHF.

This chain joins TRBV5-1 and TRBJ2-5; TRBD2 aligns across 9 bases. The length of the CDR3 is 18 residues. The V segment lost 0 bases and the J segment 2 bases; nucleotides outside the gene matches: 11. Germline values: CDR1 SGHRS, CDR2 YFSETQ. CDR3 sequence reads: CASSLARGAGGTQETQYF. Here the CDR3 DNA reads TGCGCCAGCAGCTTGGCGCGGGGAGCGGGGGGAACGCAAGAGACCCAGTACTTC.

J is TRBJ1-5 and V is TRBV2; no reliable D call. V dropped 0 bases and J dropped 0 bases, with 3 bases sitting between them. CDR1 is SNHLY, CDR2 FYNNEI, per germline. This CDR3 has 14 residues. The CDR3 spells CASSEASSNQPQHF. The CDR3 bases are TGTGCCAGCAGTGAAGCGAGTAGCAATCAGCCCCAGCATTTT.

The rearrangement links TRBV4-1 to TRBJ2-2; D is unresolved. V gave up 0 bases and J gave up 5 bases, with 16 bases separating them. The length of the CDR3 is 17 residues. Germline lookup yields CDR1 MGHRA and CDR2 YSYEKL. The CDR3 loop is CASSQDSVQRRTGELFF. CDR3 sequence (DNA): TGCGCCAGCAGCCAAGATTCAGTTCAACGGCGGACCGGGGAGCTGTTTTTT.

The V call is TRBV27, the J call TRBJ2-2; D is possibly TRBD1 (6 bases). Germline values: CDR1 MNHEY, CDR2 SMNVEV (reference sequence). Trimming stripped 3 bases from V and 9 bases from J, with 17 bases between. This CDR3 has 15 residues. In nucleotides, the CDR3 is TGTGCCAGCAGTTTCGGGGACACACGGAGCCGGGAGCTGTTTTTT. Translating it yields CASSFGDTRSRELFF.

This sequence joins TRBV19 and TRBJ1-6; possibly TRBD1 for D (5 bases). CDR3 length equals 13 residues. Germline CDR1 is LNHDA and CDR2 is SQIVND (reference sequence). V was trimmed by 7 bases and J by 4 bases, leaving 8 bases between them. The DNA for the CDR3 is TGTGCCAGTACAGCAGGGTATAATTCACCCCTCCACTTT. This encodes CASTAGYNSPLHF.

The chain links TRBV24-1 to TRBJ2-3; D gene unclear. Trimming pared 4 bases from V and 4 bases from J, leaving 5 bases between. The CDR3 runs to 12 residues. Germline CDR1 is KGHDR and CDR2 is SFDVKD. CDR3 sequence reads: CATSESSDTQYF. In nucleotides, the CDR3 is TGTGCCACCAGTGAGTCTTCAGATACGCAGTATTTT.

The rearrangement uses TRBV7-9 and TRBJ1-2, with D unresolved. The CDR3 is made up of 13 amino acids. Between the trimmed V and J ends, which lost 5 bases and 7 bases, there was a span of 14 bases. Germline V gene lookup returns CDR1 SEHNR and CDR2 FQNEAQ (reference sequence). The CDR3 here is CASSPREGGGYTF. The CDR3 DNA sequence: TGTGCCAGCAGCCCCCGAGAGGGCGGTGGCTACACCTTC.

This rearrangement joins TRBV19 to TRBJ1-4; 7 bases fit TRBD1. Unmatched junction bases numbered 6, after V lost 8 bases and J lost 0 bases. The CDR3 extends over 15 amino acids. The germline V gene encodes CDR1 LNHDA and CDR2 SQIVND (reference sequence). The CDR3 loop reads CASATGLATNEKLFF. The CDR3 DNA follows: TGTGCCAGTGCGACAGGGCTTGCAACTAATGAAAAACTGTTTTTT.

The chain joins TRBV9 to TRBJ1-5, with D unclear. CDR3 length: 15 amino acids. Looked up from germline, CDR1 is SGDLS and CDR2 is YYNGEE. Trimming left V 0 bases short and J 1 base short, with 8 bases between. The CDR3 loop is CASSVDPMSNQPQHF. The CDR3, as DNA: TGTGCCAGCAGCGTAGATCCCATGAGCAATCAGCCCCAGCATTTT.